This T cell receptor beta chain was identified in a study of blood T cell repertoires in COVID-19 (dated by TCRdb to about 2020). For context, the study as a whole: The collaborator samples originated in the United States, Italy and Spain and spanned the acute and convalescent phases of COVID-19. Where available, HLA class I and class II types were taken from metadata supplied by the sample provider and were not determined by assay-based typing. The material from the prospective study consisted of cDNA or gDNA derived from T cells, B-cell-depleted T cells, or PBMCs. Samples came from the ongoing ImmuneRACE study (first 160 participants) plus 1,254 subjects from 6 global collaborators. Sample metadata almost always included a de-identified subject ID, COVID-19 status, age in years and sex. The repertoires were released in a freely available public database meant as a resource for research on the immune response to SARS-CoV-2. The dataset comprised deeply sampled blood TCRbeta repertoires from subjects exposed to, actively infected with, or recovered from COVID-19.

General study outcomes and caveats: Clinical and demographic metadata were provided uncurated, with the amount varying by source and participant.

Whole blood was collected in K2EDTA tubes by collaborating institutions according to the institutions' own protocols. Collaborator samples were shipped for TCRbeta analysis as frozen whole blood, isolated PBMCs, or DNA extracted from either sample type. TCRbeta CDR3 regions were amplified from genomic DNA using the immunoSEQ Assay, a bias-controlled multiplex PCR. Regarding the original processing steps: The number of nucleated cells in each sample was estimated by amplification of reference gene primers within the assay. To quantify the absolute abundance of each unique TCRbeta CDR3 rearrangement, sequence reads were collapsed and filtered. For each sample, productive Simpson clonality was calculated as the square root of Simpson's diversity index across productive rearrangements. This is the immuneACCESS table as TCRdb keeps it, with only in-frame sequences that have V and J called. A part of the clones is gone; compared with another copy, unresolved V genes explain less than half, and the rest is unexplained. D and trimming come from the DNA, and the V and J calls and clone size come from that table. The sample contains 120,000 or so clones, over 75% of them found a single time. Of the sample, about 10% falls within the top ten clones.

With regard to this clone: Its antigen remains unidentified. No per-base quality is available; no much larger clone lies one base away.

Trimming takes 1 base off V and 3 bases off J; junction bases not matched to a gene: 3. For CDR1 and CDR2, the germline V gene lists SGHAT and FQNNGV. From the cysteine up to the phenylalanine, the CDR3 has a length of 14 residues. The sequence is cut down to CDR3 DNA, 42 bases in frame from base 1. Sequenced input: peripheral blood. This chain is built from TRBV11-2 and TRBJ2-7; TRBD1 lines up with 7 middle nucleotides. This TCR derives from a man aged 60-69 years with acute or convalescent COVID-19. The nucleotide sequence reads TGTGCCAGCAGCTTAGGCACAGGGGTCTACGAGCAGTACTTC. Protein translation: CASSLGTGVYEQYF.